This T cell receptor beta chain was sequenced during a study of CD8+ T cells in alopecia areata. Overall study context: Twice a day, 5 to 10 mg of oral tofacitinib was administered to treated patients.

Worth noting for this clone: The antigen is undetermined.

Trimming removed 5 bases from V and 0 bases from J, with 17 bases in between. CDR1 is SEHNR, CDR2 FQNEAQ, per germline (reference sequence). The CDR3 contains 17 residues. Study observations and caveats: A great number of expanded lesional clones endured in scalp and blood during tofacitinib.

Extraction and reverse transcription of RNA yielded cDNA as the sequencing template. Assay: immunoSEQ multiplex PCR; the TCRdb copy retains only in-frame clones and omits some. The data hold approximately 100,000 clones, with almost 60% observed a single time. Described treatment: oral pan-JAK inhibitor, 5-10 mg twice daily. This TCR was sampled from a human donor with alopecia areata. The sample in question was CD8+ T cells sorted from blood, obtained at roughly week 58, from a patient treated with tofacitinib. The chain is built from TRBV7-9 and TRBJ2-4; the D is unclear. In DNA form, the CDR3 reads TGTGCCAGCAGCCCGGGCAGGCCACATCTAGCCAAAAACATTCAGTACTTC. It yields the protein CASSPGRPHLAKNIQYF.